This TCR beta chain is from a study of CD8 T cells in Susac syndrome (dated by TCRdb to between 2018 and 2020). About the investigation overall: Among the Susac syndrome patients who were sequenced, clinically active disease was present in six and clinical remission was observed in under ten. At blood withdrawal, Susac syndrome patients were either therapy-naive, taking corticosteroids (in some cases with IVIg as well), or taking IVIg alone. The clonality of the CD8+ T cell repertoire was compared across approximately twelve healthy donors, some 14 Susac syndrome patients and around 16 multiple sclerosis patients. The study used repertoire sequencing to test whether antigen drove CD8+ T cell activation and differentiation in Susac syndrome.

RNA was extracted using the RNeasy kit, and roughly 0.5 to 1 ug of the RNA was reverse transcribed with random hexamers. The immunoSEQ multiplex PCR assay, covering 54 Vbeta and 13 Jbeta segments, was used to amplify TCR beta CDR3 regions. PCR amplification bias was corrected by using a synthetic template baseline for primer optimization and computational correction. Per the source publication's procedure: Only productive sequences were kept, with reads annotated to V, D and J genes according to IMGT and analyzed in immunoSEQ Analyzer. Clonality was computed as one minus Shannon entropy normalized by log2 of the number of productive unique sequences. For each patient and control, public and private clones were evaluated within the 100 most prevalent clones. Clones were defined as Susac-specific if absent from the healthy and MS cohorts, from 1052 published viral clones and from other ImmuneACCESS disease sequences. TCRdb cleaned the public reads at Q25 with fastp, built clones with MiXCR and kept in-frame beta chains. Here each entry gathers all rows of one CDR3 protein and keeps the most common genes and DNA. Clone size and V and J calls follow TCRdb, not the original study. For this sample there are 120,000 or so distinct CDR3 sequences; 85% to 95% appear just once. Around 0.28% of the sample is taken by the ten largest.

To note about this clonotype: What this receptor recognizes is not known. Base-call qualities are not available, and no considerably larger clone is one nucleotide away.

Peripheral blood CD8+ and CD4+ T cells from healthy donors, Susac syndrome patients and multiple sclerosis patients were profiled using high-throughput TCR beta sequencing. Susac syndrome patients met recently defined diagnostic criteria for definite or probable disease. CD8+ TEMRA cells were enriched by FACS, while bulk CD8+ and CD4+ T cells were purified by magnetic negative isolation. Blood was drawn into EDTA tubes, processed within 24 hours, and PBMCs were isolated by density gradient centrifugation. PBMCs intended for TCR sequencing were cryopreserved in liquid nitrogen and were subsequently thawed in a 37 degrees C water bath. The sorted or isolated CD4+, CD8+ and CD8+ TEMRA cells reached a purity of at least 90%. What the study reported, not specific to this receptor: Susac syndrome CD8+ repertoires showed clonal expansion, highest in CD8+ TEMRA cells and greater in clinically active than remitting patients. The TCR sequencing and HLA analysis was acknowledged to have included a relatively small number of individuals. Sixteen Susac-specific public clones were identified in the total CD8+ repertoire, and roughly five Susac-specific public clones were identified in the CD8+ TEMRA repertoire.

The sequence was collected from a human donor with Susac syndrome. The source material was CD8+ T cells from PBMCs.

The CDR3 in this case is CASSVESGSTDTQYF. The DNA reads as follows: TGTGCCAGCAGCGTAGAAAGCGGGAGCACAGATACGCAGTATTTT. The sequence links TRBV9 to TRBJ2-3; the D gene is possibly TRBD2, with 6 bases matching. The cysteine opens and the phenylalanine closes a CDR3 of 15 amino acids. The CDR3 DNA has 45 bases and is translated from base 1. Deletion took 0 bases off V and 0 bases off J, with a span of 8 bases between the germline ends. CDR1 SGDLS and CDR2 YYNGEE were looked up in the germline V gene.